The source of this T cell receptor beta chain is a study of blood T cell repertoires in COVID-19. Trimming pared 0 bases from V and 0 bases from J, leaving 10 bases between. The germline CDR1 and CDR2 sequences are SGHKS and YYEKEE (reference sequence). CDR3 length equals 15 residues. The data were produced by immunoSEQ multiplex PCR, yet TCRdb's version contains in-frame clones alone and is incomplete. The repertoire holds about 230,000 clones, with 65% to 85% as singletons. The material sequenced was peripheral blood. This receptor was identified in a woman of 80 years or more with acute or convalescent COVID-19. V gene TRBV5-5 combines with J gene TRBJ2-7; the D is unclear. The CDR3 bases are TGTGCCAGCAGCTTGGGACTGTCCAGCTCCTACGAGCAGTACTTC. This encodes CASSLGLSSSYEQYF.